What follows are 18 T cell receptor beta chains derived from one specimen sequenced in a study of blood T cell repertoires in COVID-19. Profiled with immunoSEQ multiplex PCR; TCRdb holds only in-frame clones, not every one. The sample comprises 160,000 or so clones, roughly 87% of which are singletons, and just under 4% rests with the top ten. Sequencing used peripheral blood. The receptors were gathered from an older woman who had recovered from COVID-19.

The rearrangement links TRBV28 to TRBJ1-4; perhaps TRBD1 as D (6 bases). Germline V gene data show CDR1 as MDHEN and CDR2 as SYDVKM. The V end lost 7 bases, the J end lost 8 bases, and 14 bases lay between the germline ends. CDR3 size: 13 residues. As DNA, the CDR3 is TGTGCCAGCATGGCAGGGGATAACGAAAAACTGTTTTTT. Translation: CASMAGDNEKLFF. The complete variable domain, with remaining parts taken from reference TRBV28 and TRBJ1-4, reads DVKVTQSSRYLVKRTGEKVFLECVQDMDHENMFWYRQDPGLGLRLIYFSYDVKMKEKGDIPEGYSVSREKKERFSLILESASTNQTSMYLCASMAGDNEKLFFGSGTQLSVL.

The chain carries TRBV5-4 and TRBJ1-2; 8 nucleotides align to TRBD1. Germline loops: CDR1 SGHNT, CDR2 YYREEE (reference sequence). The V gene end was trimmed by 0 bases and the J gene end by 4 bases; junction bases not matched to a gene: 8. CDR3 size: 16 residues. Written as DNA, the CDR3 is TGTGCCAGCAGCTTGGGGACAGGGCCTAGCTTCTATGGCTACACCTTC. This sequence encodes CASSLGTGPSFYGYTF.

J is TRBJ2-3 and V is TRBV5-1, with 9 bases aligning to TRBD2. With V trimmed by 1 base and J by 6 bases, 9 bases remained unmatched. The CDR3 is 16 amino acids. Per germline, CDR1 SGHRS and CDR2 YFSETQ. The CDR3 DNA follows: TGCGCCAGCAGCTTGAGTTTAGCGGGGGTTGCGGATACGCAGTATTTT. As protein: CASSLSLAGVADTQYF.

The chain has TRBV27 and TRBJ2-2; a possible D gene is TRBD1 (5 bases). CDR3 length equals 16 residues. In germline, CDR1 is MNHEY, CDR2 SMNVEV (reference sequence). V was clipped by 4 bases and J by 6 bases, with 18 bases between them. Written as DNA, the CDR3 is TGTGCCAGCAGTTGGCGATCTACAGGATCCGCCGGGGAGCTGTTTTTT. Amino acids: CASSWRSTGSAGELFF.

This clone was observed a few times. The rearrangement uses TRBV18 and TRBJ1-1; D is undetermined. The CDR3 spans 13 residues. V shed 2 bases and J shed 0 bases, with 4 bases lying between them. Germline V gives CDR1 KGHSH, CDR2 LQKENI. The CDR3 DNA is TGTGCCAGCTCACCATCAATGAACACTGAAGCTTTCTTT. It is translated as CASSPSMNTEAFF.

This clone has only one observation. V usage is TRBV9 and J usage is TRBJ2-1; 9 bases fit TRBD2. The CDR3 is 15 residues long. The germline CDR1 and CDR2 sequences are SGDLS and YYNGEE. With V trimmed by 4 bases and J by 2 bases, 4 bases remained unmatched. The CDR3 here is CASSMSGGPYNEQFF. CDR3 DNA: TGTGCCAGCAGCATGAGCGGGGGGCCCTACAATGAGCAGTTCTTC.

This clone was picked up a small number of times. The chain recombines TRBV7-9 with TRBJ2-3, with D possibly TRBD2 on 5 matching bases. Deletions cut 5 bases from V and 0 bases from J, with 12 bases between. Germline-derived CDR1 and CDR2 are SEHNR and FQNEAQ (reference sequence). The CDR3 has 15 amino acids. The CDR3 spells CASSQSGSSTDTQYF. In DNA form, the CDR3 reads TGTGCCAGCAGCCAGTCGGGGTCTAGCACAGATACGCAGTATTTT.

The CDR3 bases are TGTGCCAGCAGCCAAGACACTTTAACCAGCGGGGGGGCGCAAGAGACCCAGTACTTC. Its protein is CASSQDTLTSGGAQETQYF. The rearrangement links TRBV4-2 to TRBJ2-5; 10 positions match TRBD2. Per the germline V gene, CDR1 is LGHNA and CDR2 is YNFKEQ. This CDR3 has 19 amino acids. J lost 2 bases, V lost 0 bases, and 12 bases had no gene match.

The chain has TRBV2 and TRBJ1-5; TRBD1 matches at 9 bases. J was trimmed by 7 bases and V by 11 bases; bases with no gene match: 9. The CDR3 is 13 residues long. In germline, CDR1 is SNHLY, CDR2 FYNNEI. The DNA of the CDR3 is TGTGCCGGGGGGACAGGGCCGGGACAGCCCCAGCATTTT. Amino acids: CAGGTGPGQPQHF.

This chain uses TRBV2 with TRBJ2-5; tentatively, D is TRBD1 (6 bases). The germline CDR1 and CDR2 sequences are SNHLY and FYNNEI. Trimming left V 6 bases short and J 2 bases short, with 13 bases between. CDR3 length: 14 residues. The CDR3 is CASSSDRGQETQYF. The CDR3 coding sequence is TGTGCCAGCAGCTCGGACAGAGGACAAGAGACCCAGTACTTC.

The DNA of the CDR3 is TGTGCCAGCAGCTTGACGGTACTCTATGGCACAGATACGCAGTATTTT. This gives the protein CASSLTVLYGTDTQYF. The chain employs TRBV5-5 and TRBJ2-3; no definite D call. V lost 1 base to trimming and J lost 1 base, with 13 bases between them. The CDR3 consists of 16 residues. Germline-derived CDR1 and CDR2 are SGHKS and YYEKEE (reference sequence).

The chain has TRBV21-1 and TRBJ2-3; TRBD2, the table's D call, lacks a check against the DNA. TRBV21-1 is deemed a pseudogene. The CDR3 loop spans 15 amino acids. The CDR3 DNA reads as TGTGCCATCAGACTAGCGGGGGCCGGGCGGGGTACGCAGTATTTT. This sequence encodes CAIRLAGAGRGTQYF.

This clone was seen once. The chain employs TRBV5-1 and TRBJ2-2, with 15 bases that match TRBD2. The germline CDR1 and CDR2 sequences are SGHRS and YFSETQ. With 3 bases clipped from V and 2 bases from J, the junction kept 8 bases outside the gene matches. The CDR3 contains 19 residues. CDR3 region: CASSSGLAGGRQNTGELFF. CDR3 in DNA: TGCGCCAGCAGCTCCGGACTAGCGGGGGGGCGGCAAAACACCGGGGAGCTGTTTTTT.

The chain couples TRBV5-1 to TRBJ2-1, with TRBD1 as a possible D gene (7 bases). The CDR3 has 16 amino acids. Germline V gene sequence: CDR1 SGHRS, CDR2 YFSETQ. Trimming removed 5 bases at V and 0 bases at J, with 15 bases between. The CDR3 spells CASRYQGGSSYNEQFF. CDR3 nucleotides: TGCGCCAGCAGATATCAGGGGGGCAGCTCCTACAATGAGCAGTTCTTC.

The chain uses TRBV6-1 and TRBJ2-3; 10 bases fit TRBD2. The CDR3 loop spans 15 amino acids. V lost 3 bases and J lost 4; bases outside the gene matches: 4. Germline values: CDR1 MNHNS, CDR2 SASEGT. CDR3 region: CASSDSGGAADTQYF. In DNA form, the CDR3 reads TGTGCCAGCAGTGACAGCGGGGGGGCAGCAGATACGCAGTATTTT.

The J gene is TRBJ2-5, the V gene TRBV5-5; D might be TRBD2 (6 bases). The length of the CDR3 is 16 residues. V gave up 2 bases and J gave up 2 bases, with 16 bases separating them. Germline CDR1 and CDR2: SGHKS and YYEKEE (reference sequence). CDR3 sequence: CASSLGEVSLQETQYF. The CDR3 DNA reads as TGTGCCAGCAGCTTAGGGGAGGTCAGCCTACAAGAGACCCAGTACTTC.

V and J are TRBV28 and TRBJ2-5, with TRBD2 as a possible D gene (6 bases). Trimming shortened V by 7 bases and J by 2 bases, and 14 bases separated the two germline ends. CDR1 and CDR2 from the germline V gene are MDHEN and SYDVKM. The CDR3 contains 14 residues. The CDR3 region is CASTGGPTQETQYF. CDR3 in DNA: TGTGCCAGCACCGGGGGACCGACGCAAGAGACCCAGTACTTC.

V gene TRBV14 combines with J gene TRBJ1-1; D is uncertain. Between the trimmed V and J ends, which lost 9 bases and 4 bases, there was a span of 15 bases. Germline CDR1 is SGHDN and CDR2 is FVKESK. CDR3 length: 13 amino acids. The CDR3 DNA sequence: TGTGCCAGTCGGGTTTCTGTTGGCACTGAAGCTTTCTTT. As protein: CASRVSVGTEAFF.